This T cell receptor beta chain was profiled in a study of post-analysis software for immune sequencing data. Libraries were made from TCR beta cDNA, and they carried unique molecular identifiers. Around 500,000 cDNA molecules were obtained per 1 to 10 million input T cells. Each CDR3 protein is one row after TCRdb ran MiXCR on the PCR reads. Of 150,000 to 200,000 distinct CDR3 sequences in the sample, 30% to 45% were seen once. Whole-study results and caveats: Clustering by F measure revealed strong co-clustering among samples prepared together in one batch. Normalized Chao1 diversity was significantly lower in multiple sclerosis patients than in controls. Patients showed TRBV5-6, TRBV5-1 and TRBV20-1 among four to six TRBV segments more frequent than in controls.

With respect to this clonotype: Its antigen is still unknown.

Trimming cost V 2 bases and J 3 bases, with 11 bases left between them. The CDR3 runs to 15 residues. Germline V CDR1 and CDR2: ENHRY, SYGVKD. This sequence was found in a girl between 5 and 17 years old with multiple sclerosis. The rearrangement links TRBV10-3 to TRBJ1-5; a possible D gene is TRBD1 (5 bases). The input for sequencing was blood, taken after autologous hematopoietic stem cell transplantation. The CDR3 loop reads CAISEGQTINQPQHF. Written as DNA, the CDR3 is TGTGCCATCAGTGAGGGACAAACAATCAATCAGCCCCAGCATTTT.